These 18 T cell receptor beta chains were sequenced from one sample in a study of blood T cell repertoires in COVID-19. The method was immunoSEQ multiplex PCR; TCRdb's version includes in-frame clones alone and lacks a portion of them. The data contain about 240,000 clones, roughly 80% of them seen just once; the ten biggest clones take up less than 3.5%. The sample taken for sequencing was peripheral blood. The receptors originated from a woman between 18 and 29 years old with acute or convalescent COVID-19.

CDR3 bases: TGTGCCAGCCGTTATGGGGAGGGCTATGGCTACACCTTC. Protein: CASRYGEGYGYTF. The chain employs TRBV27 and TRBJ1-2; D is ambiguous. Trimming left V 8 bases short and J 4 bases short, with 14 bases between. Germline CDR1 and CDR2: MNHEY and SMNVEV (reference sequence). The CDR3 spans 13 residues.

Only a few counts were recorded for this clone. The V and J genes are TRBV29-1 and TRBJ1-2, with D perhaps TRBD1 (6 bases). The CDR3 length is 11 residues. From germline, CDR1 is SQVTM and CDR2 ANQGSEA. Trimming removed 7 bases from V and 6 bases from J, with 12 bases in between. The CDR3 reads CSGTGFNGYTF. As DNA, the CDR3 is TGCAGCGGAACAGGGTTTAATGGCTACACCTTC.

V is TRBV30 and J is TRBJ1-1; no firm D call. The germline gives CDR1 GTSNPN, CDR2 SVGIG (reference sequence). Trimming left V 0 bases short and J 5 bases short, with 7 bases between. The CDR3 totals 12 residues. This CDR3 is CAWSVAATEAFF. The DNA for the CDR3 is TGTGCCTGGAGTGTGGCGGCGACTGAAGCTTTCTTT.

CDR3 nucleotide sequence: TGCGCCAGCAGCCAACCCTCGGGCTACACCTTC. Protein: CASSQPSGYTF. V and J are TRBV4-1 and TRBJ1-2, with D unclear. CDR1 and CDR2 (germline): MGHRA, YSYEKL. The CDR3 loop spans 11 amino acids. Between the trimmed V and J ends, which lost 2 bases and 8 bases, there was a span of 6 bases.

V is TRBV18 and J is TRBJ2-7; 7 nucleotides match TRBD2. The CDR3 has 15 amino acids. The trim removed 3 bases at V and 6 bases at J, leaving 11 bases unmatched. The germline V gene has CDR1 KGHSH and CDR2 LQKENI. This CDR3 reads CASSPSSGLFVEQYF. As DNA, the CDR3 is TGTGCCAGCTCACCTTCTAGCGGTTTATTTGTCGAGCAGTACTTC. Combining the CDR3 with reference TRBV18 and TRBJ2-7 gives the whole variable domain NAGVMQNPRHLVRRRGQEARLRCSPMKGHSHVYWYRQLPEEGLKFMVYLQKENIIDESGMPKERFSAEFPKEGPSILRIQQVVRGDSAAYFCASSPSSGLFVEQYFGPGTRLTVT.

CDR3 sequence (DNA): TGTGCCAGCAGTCCTAGCGGGAGCTCCTACGAGCAGTACTTC. Amino acids: CASSPSGSSYEQYF. The genes are TRBV28 and TRBJ2-7, with TRBD2 matching 10 bases. CDR3 length: 14 residues. Germline-derived CDR1 and CDR2 are MDHEN and SYDVKM. Trimming took 5 bases from V and 0 from J; bases not matched to a gene: 1.

This clone has a single count. The chain recombines TRBV19 with TRBJ2-2; TRBD1 agrees at 9 bases. Germline V gene data show CDR1 as LNHDA and CDR2 as SQIVND (reference sequence). With 3 bases clipped from V and 0 bases from J, the junction kept 11 bases outside the gene matches. CDR3 size: 19 residues. CDR3 protein: CASSILGTGHQTNTGELFF. In nucleotides, the CDR3 is TGTGCCAGTAGTATTTTAGGGACAGGGCACCAGACGAACACCGGGGAGCTGTTTTTT.

The chain employs TRBV7-2 and TRBJ2-1; 7 bases fit TRBD2. This CDR3 region has 17 residues. With 2 bases clipped from V and 5 bases from J, the junction kept 12 bases outside the gene matches. CDR1 SGHTA and CDR2 FQGNSA come from the germline V gene. CDR3 sequence (DNA): TGTGCCAGCAGCTTACGATCGACTAGCTCGGGCCACAATGAGCAGTTCTTC. Protein sequence: CASSLRSTSSGHNEQFF. Supplemented by reference TRBV7-2 and TRBJ2-1, the full variable domain reads GAGVSQSPSNKVTEKGKDVELRCDPISGHTALYWYRQSLGQGLEFLIYFQGNSAPDKSGLPSDRFSAERTGGSVSTLTIQRTQQEDSAVYLCASSLRSTSSGHNEQFFGPGTRLTVL.

The chain couples TRBV5-1 to TRBJ2-1; a possible D gene is TRBD2 (5 bases). Germline CDR1 and CDR2: SGHRS and YFSETQ. The CDR3 contains 16 residues. V was shortened by 4 bases and J by 8 bases, with 22 bases between the two germline ends. CDR3 nucleotides: TGCGCCAGCAGCCCGGTTACGGCTAGCTTCTTCGATGAGCAGTTCTTC. This translates into CASSPVTASFFDEQFF.

The chain recombines TRBV18 with TRBJ1-5; 9 bases are a match to TRBD1. Germline V CDR1 and CDR2: KGHSH, LQKENI. The CDR3 contains 16 residues. The ends lost 3 bases at V and 4 bases at J; junction bases unmatched: 7. The CDR3 is CASSPPGTGTNQPQHF. In nucleotides, the CDR3 is TGTGCCAGCTCACCCCCCGGGACAGGGACTAATCAGCCCCAGCATTTT.

As regards this clone: This sample includes further DNA sequences coding for the same CDR3. The chain employs TRBV9 and TRBJ2-7, with a weak D call TRBD2 (6 bases). Germline assignment: CDR1 SGDLS and CDR2 YYNGEE. The CDR3 covers 14 residues. With 0 bases removed from V and 0 bases from J, the gap between germline ends came to 7 bases. Written as DNA, the CDR3 is TGTGCCAGCAGCGTAGGCGGGGTCTCCTACGAGCAGTACTTC. It is translated as CASSVGGVSYEQYF.

A few counts support this clone. Other DNA sequences in this sample translate to the same CDR3. This rearrangement joins TRBV6-5 to TRBJ1-5, with no clear D. Trimming took off 0 bases at V and 2 bases at J, with 5 bases between the two ends. From germline, CDR1 is MNHEY and CDR2 SVGAGI. The length of the CDR3 is 14 residues. The CDR3 loop reads CASSYSGGNQPQHF. The CDR3 DNA reads as TGTGCCAGCAGTTACTCCGGGGGCAATCAGCCCCAGCATTTT.

This chain joins TRBV5-1 and TRBJ1-4; 7 bases are shared with TRBD1. V dropped 2 bases and J dropped 5; count of bases not matched to a gene: 3. CDR3 length: 14 residues. Germline V gives CDR1 SGHRS, CDR2 YFSETQ. CDR3 bases: TGCGCCAGCAGCTTTGGGACAGTCAATGAAAAACTGTTTTTT. Amino acid sequence: CASSFGTVNEKLFF. The whole variable domain, remainder taken from reference TRBV5-1 and TRBJ1-4, is KAGVTQTPRYLIKTRGQQVTLSCSPISGHRSVSWYQQTPGQGLQFLFEYFSETQRNKGNFPGRFSGRQFSNSRSEMNVSTLELGDSALYLCASSFGTVNEKLFFGSGTQLSVL.

Only a few counts were recorded for this clone. The V call is TRBV7-2, the J call TRBJ2-4; possibly TRBD2 for D (5 bases). The CDR3 covers 16 residues. Germline V gene lookup returns CDR1 SGHTA and CDR2 FQGNSA. The V end was cut by 6 bases, the J end by 0 bases, with 15 bases between. The CDR3 reads CASRLDNLIAKNIQYF. CDR3 DNA: TGTGCCAGCAGACTAGACAACCTCATAGCCAAAAACATTCAGTACTTC.

V and J are TRBV14 and TRBJ2-5, with 12 bases lining up with TRBD2. Looked up from germline, CDR1 is SGHDN and CDR2 is FVKESK. The CDR3 runs 16 residues. Unmatched junction bases numbered 7, after V lost 4 bases and J lost 4 bases. The CDR3: CASSRPGLAGRETQYF. The CDR3 DNA reads TGTGCCAGCAGCCGGCCGGGACTAGCGGGTAGAGAGACCCAGTACTTC.

The chain has TRBV18 and TRBJ2-3; 7 nucleotides align to TRBD2. The CDR3 has 16 residues. Germline trimming cut 0 bases from V and 1 base from J; bases unmatched to any gene: 4. Germline V gene data show CDR1 as KGHSH and CDR2 as LQKENI. CDR3 loop: CASSPPTLAGTDTQYF. DNA for the CDR3: TGTGCCAGCTCACCACCTACGCTAGCGGGCACAGATACGCAGTATTTT.

This clone was recorded once. The CDR3 DNA sequence: TGTGCCTGGAGGGCGGTAGCGGGAGCAGATACGCAGTATTTT. It yields the protein CAWRAVAGADTQYF. This chain links TRBV30 with TRBJ2-3, with 9 bases aligning to TRBD2. After removal of 3 bases from V and 4 bases from J, the junction contained 5 bases not matched to a gene. This CDR3 contains 14 residues. Looked up from germline, CDR1 is GTSNPN and CDR2 is SVGIG (reference sequence).

V usage is TRBV10-1 and J usage is TRBJ2-7, with 11 nucleotides matching TRBD2. Per the germline V gene, CDR1 is WNHNN and CDR2 is SYGVQD (reference sequence). The CDR3 has 15 residues. V lost 0 bases to trimming and J lost 4 bases; unmatched junction nucleotides: 2. In DNA form, the CDR3 reads TGCGCCAGCAGTGAGTCTGGGACTAGCGGATACGAGCAGTACTTC. As protein: CASSESGTSGYEQYF.